This T cell receptor beta chain was sequenced during a study of blood T cell repertoires in COVID-19. The CDR3 runs 14 residues. Germline V CDR1 and CDR2: MRHNA, SNTAGT. V lost 0 bases, J lost 12 bases, and 5 bases stayed unmatched. The data were produced by immunoSEQ multiplex PCR, yet TCRdb's version contains in-frame clones alone and is incomplete. The data hold about 73,000 clones, with approximately 92% observed a single time. The V call is TRBV6-4, the J call TRBJ2-1; 10 nucleotides agree with TRBD2. What was sequenced was peripheral blood. The receptor was isolated from a man at least 80 years old with acute or convalescent COVID-19. The CDR3 loop reads CASSDSLAGAPQFF. CDR3 in DNA: TGTGCCAGCAGTGACTCTCTAGCGGGGGCCCCGCAGTTCTTC.